This T cell receptor beta chain was retrieved from a study of blood T cells in healthy people across ages. Germline values: CDR1 SGHTA, CDR2 FQGNSA. The CDR3 has 15 amino acids. Alongside a J-beta primer mix, a sample-barcoded 5' primer served in a second PCR lasting about 6 to 12 cycles. Every cDNA was tagged by a template-switch adaptor with 12 random nucleotides. A single record per CDR3 protein comes from TCRdb applying MiXCR to the 5' RACE reads. The data show 700,000 to 850,000 distinct CDR3 sequences, under 40% seen once. The donors, healthy Caucasians from Russia, were aged roughly 6 to 90. This clonotype has just one count. A much larger clone lies a single base off, so this may be a read error.

The sequence came from a man between 18 and 35 years old in good health. Sequenced sample: blood. This chain joins TRBV7-2 and TRBJ2-4; D call uncertain. The J call may be mistaken, given a closer DNA end match to TRBJ2-7. The chain's CDR3 is CASSLEVGLSNEQYF. The CDR3 DNA sequence: TGTGCCAGCAGCTTAGAGGTAGGGTTGAGCAACGAGCAGTACTTC.